These T cell receptor beta chains were read from a single sample in a study of blood T cells in healthy people across ages. One entry per CDR3 protein, called by TCRdb with MiXCR from the 5' RACE reads. The sample holds approximately 900,000 distinct CDR3 sequences, approximately 32% seen once. The same sample was also used in a study of T cells of mothers and their children.

Material for sequencing was blood. The receptors were sampled from a woman aged 35 to 49 in good health. Both conserved end residues are part of each CDR3. D genes are given only for firm matches. Where a row states a size, it is once, few, many or the class of an expanded clone; other rows omit it.

>TRBJ1-2|TRBV12-3/TRBV12-4|.|few
TGTGCCAGCAGTTTCCGCAGCTCCTCGGGGGGCTACACCTTC
CASSFRSSSGGYTF
>TRBJ2-1|TRBV20-1|.|few
TGCAGTGCTAGGGGGGGCCGGGACAGCCTCTCCTACAATGAGCAGTTCTTC
CSARGGRDSLSYNEQFF
>TRBJ2-3|TRBV5-1|TRBD2|many
TGCGCCAGCAGCGCGGGGGTGGGAGATACGCAGTATTTT
CASSAGVGDTQYF
>TRBJ2-7|TRBV20-1|.|many
TGCAGTGCTAGTTTCCCTCTCACCTCCTACGAGCAGTACTTC
CSASFPLTSYEQYF
>TRBJ1-2|TRBV18|.|.
TGTGCCAGCTCACCAATGGCAGGGGATAGGTATGGCTACACCTTC
CASSPMAGDRYGYTF
>TRBJ2-2|TRBV7-2|.|few
TGTGCCAGCAGCTACGACCCGAACACCGGGGAGCTGTTTTTT
CASSYDPNTGELFF
>TRBJ2-3|TRBV20-1|TRBD1|.
TGCAGTGCTAGAGTGGACAGGGGGCCAGATACGCAGTATTTT
CSARVDRGPDTQYF
>TRBJ2-5|TRBV20-1|TRBD2|.
TGCAGTGCTAGTGGACTAGCGGGGGAAACCCAGTACTTC
CSASGLAGETQYF
>TRBJ1-1|TRBV5-5|.|few
TGTGCCAGCAGCTTGGAACGGATAGGGACTGAAGCTTTCTTT
CASSLERIGTEAFF
>TRBJ1-5|TRBV20-1|.|.
TGCAGTGCTAGACCTCGCGGGGCGCAGCCCCAGCATTTT
CSARPRGAQPQHF
>TRBJ1-1|TRBV7-2|.|.
TGTGCCAGCAGCTTAGTGACAGCGAACACTGAAGCTTTCTTT
CASSLVTANTEAFF
>TRBJ1-5|TRBV7-7|.|few
TGTGCTAGCAGCCCAGTCCGCAATCAGCCCCAGCATTTT
CASSPVRNQPQHF
>TRBJ1-2|TRBV18|TRBD1|few
TGTGCCAGCTCACCTCTGGACAGGGGAAGTGGCTACACCTTC
CASSPLDRGSGYTF
>TRBJ2-1|TRBV3-1|TRBD2|few
TGTGCCAGCAGCCCATCTAGCGGGGGACTTTACAATGAGCAGTTCTTC
CASSPSSGGLYNEQFF
>TRBJ2-7|TRBV5-1|TRBD1|many
TGCGCCAGCAGACCCGACAGGGCAATTTCCTACGAGCAGTACTTC
CASRPDRAISYEQYF
>TRBJ2-7|TRBV4-2|.|many
TGTGCCAGCAGCCAAGATCGAGGGGCATGGGGAGCTTACGAGCAGTACTTC
CASSQDRGAWGAYEQYF
>TRBJ2-1|TRBV4-3|.|.
TGCGCCAGCAGCCAAGGCACGGGGGGCCCCCGCAATGAGCAGTTCTTC
CASSQGTGGPRNEQFF
>TRBJ1-2|TRBV7-6|.|many
TGTGCCAGCAGCCCGCGACCACAGGCCCGCTTCTATGGCTACACCTTC
CASSPRPQARFYGYTF
>TRBJ2-1|TRBV19|TRBD2|.
TGTGCCAGTAGTATAGATCAGGGAGCGGGGGCTTCCTACAATGAGCAGTTCTTC
CASSIDQGAGASYNEQFF
>TRBJ1-2|TRBV6-1|TRBD1|many
TGTGCCAGCAGTGAAGGAGGGGGACAGGGGGCTTTGTATGGCTACACCTTC
CASSEGGGQGALYGYTF
>TRBJ2-2|TRBV4-1|.|few
TGCGCCAGCAGTCCTATGAACACCGGGGAGCTGTTTTTT
CASSPMNTGELFF
>TRBJ2-1|TRBV7-2|TRBD2|many
TGTGCCAGCAGCTTCGGACTAGTCGGCAATGAGCAGTTCTTC
CASSFGLVGNEQFF
>TRBJ2-7|TRBV7-2|TRBD1|many
TGTGCCAGCAGCTTAGAGGACAGGGGGCGCGAGCAGTACTTC
CASSLEDRGREQYF
>TRBJ2-3|TRBV7-6|TRBD2|few
TGTGCCAGCAGCTTAATGGCTAGCGGGGGGGCCGGTCCGAGAGATACGCAGTATTTT
CASSLMASGGAGPRDTQYF
>TRBJ2-5|TRBV12-3/TRBV12-4|TRBD1|many
TGTGCCAGCACCTCGACAGGGCTCCTTGGGACCCAGTACTTC
CASTSTGLLGTQYF